The source of this TCR beta chain is a study of cytomegalovirus exposure and HLA in healthy donors. Findings of the study overall: Highest at DRB1 and lowest at HLA-C, TCR association rates differed among HLA loci in a later analysis.

The V end lost 7 bases, the J end lost 9 bases, and 22 bases lay between the germline ends. The CDR3 is made up of 15 amino acids. Germline V CDR1 and CDR2: SEHNR, FQNEAQ (reference sequence). This clone showed up just a few times. The target antigen is unknown. The PCR was carried out with 60 Vbeta primers and 13 Jbeta primers. Sequenced by immunoSEQ multiplex PCR; TCRdb stores in-frame clones only, minus some. This sample has 170,000 or so clones, with over 70% found just once. The specimen sequenced was PBMCs. This sequence joins TRBV7-9 and TRBJ2-1; tentatively, D is TRBD2 (6 bases). This receptor was identified in a middle-aged man in good health and CMV-seronegative. Here the CDR3 reads CASTTKGLTGAEQFF. In DNA form, the CDR3 reads TGTGCCAGCACCACTAAGGGACTCACGGGAGCTGAGCAGTTCTTC.